One and the same sample provided the 9 T cell receptor beta chains below, sequenced in a study of T-cell reconstitution after alpha-beta-depleted transplantation in children. Construction of the TCRbeta library involved unique molecular identifiers. MiXCR, applied by TCRdb to the PCR reads, yields one record per CDR3 protein. The sample yields 440,000 or so distinct CDR3 sequences, around two fifths seen once. This specimen was PBMCs, taken before TCRalphabeta/CD19-depleted stem cell transplant. These receptors all stem from a girl aged 2-10 years with aplastic anemia, due to receive a stem cell transplant.

This sequence joins TRBV20-1 and TRBJ2-5; tentatively, D is TRBD1 (5 bases). Germline V CDR1 and CDR2: DFQATT, SNEGSKA (reference sequence). The V end lost 1 base, the J end lost 3 bases, and 15 bases lay between the germline ends. The CDR3 covers 15 residues. CDR3 nucleotide sequence: TGCAGTGCTAGAGTTCCTATGTTCAGGGAAGAGACCCAGTACTTC. Protein product: CSARVPMFREETQYF.

This clonotype came up a few times. The chain combines TRBV18 with TRBJ2-6; D is unclear. Germline assignment: CDR1 KGHSH and CDR2 LQKENI. The CDR3 has 17 residues. Trimming stripped 2 bases from V and 0 bases from J, with 11 bases between. The CDR3 spells CASSPMLQVSGANVLTF. CDR3 coding DNA: TGTGCCAGCTCACCAATGTTACAAGTCTCTGGGGCCAACGTCCTGACTTTC.

With respect to this clonotype: A much more abundant neighbour one base away suggests this may be a read error. The rearrangement joins TRBV6-1 to TRBJ2-3, with D possibly TRBD2 on 6 matching bases. The CDR3 loop spans 13 amino acids. V lost 8 bases to trimming and J lost 6 bases, with 15 bases between them. CDR1 MNHNS and CDR2 SASEGT come from the germline V gene. CDR3 sequence (DNA): TGTGCCAGCTTCTCTAGCGAGAGTGATACGCAGTATTTT. Residues: CASFSSESDTQYF.

DNA for the CDR3: TGCAGTGCTAGGTTTAGCCAAAACACCATATATTTT. Translation gives CSARFSQNTIYF. The chain has TRBV20-1 and TRBJ1-3; D call uncertain. The CDR3 runs to 12 residues. The V and J ends lost 3 bases and 6 bases respectively, with 9 bases between them. Germline CDR1 is DFQATT and CDR2 is SNEGSKA (reference sequence).

This chain links TRBV20-1 with TRBJ2-1; 9 bases align to TRBD2. The CDR3 contains 15 residues. V lost 7 bases and J lost 4; bases outside the gene matches: 11. Germline V gene sequence: CDR1 DFQATT, CDR2 SNEGSKA (reference sequence). CDR3 in DNA: TGCAGTGACCTCCCCGGGACTAGCCCTTACAATGAGCAGTTCTTC. Its translation is CSDLPGTSPYNEQFF.

The rearrangement links TRBV10-3 to TRBJ2-2; perhaps TRBD1 as D (6 bases). The V gene lost 11 bases and the J gene lost 6 bases, with 13 bases spanning the gap. This CDR3 is 12 amino acids long. Germline V gene data show CDR1 as ENHRY and CDR2 as SYGVKD. In DNA form, the CDR3 reads TGTGCCGTCCAGTACAGGGCCGGGGAGCTGTTTTTT. Its protein is CAVQYRAGELFF.

This rearrangement joins TRBV10-3 to TRBJ2-1; 8 bases are a match to TRBD2. In germline, CDR1 is ENHRY, CDR2 SYGVKD. The J segment lost 3 bases and the V segment lost 4 bases, leaving 2 bases of the junction unmatched. There are 14 residues in the CDR3. In DNA form, the CDR3 reads TGTGCCATCAGTGCGCGGGAGGACTACAATGAGCAGTTCTTC. Translating gives CAISAREDYNEQFF.

This clonotype was seen a few times. The rearrangement joins TRBV28 to TRBJ2-7, with 7 bases identical to TRBD1. The CDR3 is 14 amino acids. The junction had 8 bases not matched to a gene; V was cut back by 6 bases and J by 3 bases. Germline V gene sequence: CDR1 MDHEN, CDR2 SYDVKM. In DNA form, the CDR3 reads TGTGCCAGCAGACGAGACAGGGTGCGCTACGAGCAGTACTTC. Protein product: CASRRDRVRYEQYF.

The sample holds many counts of this clonotype. The chain joins TRBV7-9 to TRBJ2-1; the D gene is possibly TRBD2 (5 bases). Germline CDR1 SEHNR, CDR2 FQNEAQ (reference sequence). Deletions cut 5 bases from V and 8 bases from J, with 10 bases between. This CDR3 has 12 residues. CDR3 DNA: TGTGCCAGCAGCCCCCCCGGGGATGAGCAGTTCTTC. Amino acid sequence: CASSPPGDEQFF.